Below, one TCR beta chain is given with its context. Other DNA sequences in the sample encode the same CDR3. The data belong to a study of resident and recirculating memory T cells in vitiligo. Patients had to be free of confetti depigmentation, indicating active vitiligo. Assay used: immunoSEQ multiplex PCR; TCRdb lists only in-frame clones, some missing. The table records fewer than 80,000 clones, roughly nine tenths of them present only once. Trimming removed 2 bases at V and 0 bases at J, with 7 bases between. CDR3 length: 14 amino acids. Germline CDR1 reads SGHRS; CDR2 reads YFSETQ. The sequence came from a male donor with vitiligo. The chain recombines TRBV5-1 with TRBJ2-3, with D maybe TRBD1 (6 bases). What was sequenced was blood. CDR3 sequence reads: CASSFGQSTDTQYF. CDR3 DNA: TGCGCCAGCAGCTTCGGACAGAGCACAGATACGCAGTATTTT.